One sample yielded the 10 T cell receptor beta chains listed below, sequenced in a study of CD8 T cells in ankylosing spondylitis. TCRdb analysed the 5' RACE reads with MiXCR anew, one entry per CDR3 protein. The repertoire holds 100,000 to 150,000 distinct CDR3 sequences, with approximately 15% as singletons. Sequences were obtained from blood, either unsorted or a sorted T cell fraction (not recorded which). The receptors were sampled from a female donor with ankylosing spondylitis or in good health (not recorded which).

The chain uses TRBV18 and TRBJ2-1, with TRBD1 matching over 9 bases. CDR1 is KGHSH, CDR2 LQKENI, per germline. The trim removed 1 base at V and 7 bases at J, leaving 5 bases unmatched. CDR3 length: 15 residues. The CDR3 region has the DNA TGTGCCAGCTCACCACGACAGGGGGTAGAGAATGAGCAGTTCTTC. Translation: CASSPRQGVENEQFF.

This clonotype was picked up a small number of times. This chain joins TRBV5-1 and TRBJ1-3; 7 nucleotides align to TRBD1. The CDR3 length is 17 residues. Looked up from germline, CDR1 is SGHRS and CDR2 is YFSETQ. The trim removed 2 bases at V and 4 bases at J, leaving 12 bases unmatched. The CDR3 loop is CASSFAPRQGRGNTIYF. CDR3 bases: TGCGCCAGCAGCTTTGCTCCGAGACAGGGTCGAGGAAACACCATATATTTT.

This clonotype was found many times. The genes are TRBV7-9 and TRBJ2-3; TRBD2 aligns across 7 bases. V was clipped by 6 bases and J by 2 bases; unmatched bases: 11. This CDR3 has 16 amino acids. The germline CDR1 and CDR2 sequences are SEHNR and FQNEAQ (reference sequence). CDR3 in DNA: TGTGCCAGCAGACCAGGACTAGTGGAACACACAGATACGCAGTATTTT. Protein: CASRPGLVEHTDTQYF. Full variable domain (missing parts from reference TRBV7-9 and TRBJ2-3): DTGVSQNPRHKITKRGQNVTFRCDPISEHNRLYWYRQTLGQGPEFLTYFQNEAQLEKSRLLSDRFSAERPKGSFSTLEIQRTEQGDSAMYLCASRPGLVEHTDTQYFGPGTRLTVL.

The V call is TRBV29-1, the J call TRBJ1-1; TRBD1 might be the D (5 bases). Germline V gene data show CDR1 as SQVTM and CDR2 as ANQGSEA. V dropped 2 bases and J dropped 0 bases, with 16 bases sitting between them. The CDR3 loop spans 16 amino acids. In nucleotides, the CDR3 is TGCAGCGTTGAAATCCGGGACGGCGGCATGAACACTGAAGCTTTCTTT. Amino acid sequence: CSVEIRDGGMNTEAFF.

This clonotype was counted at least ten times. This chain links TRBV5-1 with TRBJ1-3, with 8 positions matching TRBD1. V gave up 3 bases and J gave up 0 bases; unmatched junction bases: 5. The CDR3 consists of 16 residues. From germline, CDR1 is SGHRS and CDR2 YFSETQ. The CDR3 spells CASSWTGLVSGNTIYF. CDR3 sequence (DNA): TGCGCCAGCAGCTGGACAGGGCTCGTCTCTGGAAACACCATATATTTT.

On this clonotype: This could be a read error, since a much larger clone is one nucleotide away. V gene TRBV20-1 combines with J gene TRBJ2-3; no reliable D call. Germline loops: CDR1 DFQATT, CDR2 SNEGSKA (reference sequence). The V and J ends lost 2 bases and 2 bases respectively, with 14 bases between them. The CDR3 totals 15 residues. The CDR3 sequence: CSARNRPYNTDTQYF. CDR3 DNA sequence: TGCAGTGCTAGAAATAGGCCCTATAACACAGATACGCAGTATTTT.

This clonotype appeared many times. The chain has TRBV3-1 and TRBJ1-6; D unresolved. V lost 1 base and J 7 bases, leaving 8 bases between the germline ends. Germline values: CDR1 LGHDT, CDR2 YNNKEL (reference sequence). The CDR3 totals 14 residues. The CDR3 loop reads CASSQAQINSPLHF. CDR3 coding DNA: TGTGCCAGCAGCCAAGCACAGATCAATTCACCCCTCCACTTT.

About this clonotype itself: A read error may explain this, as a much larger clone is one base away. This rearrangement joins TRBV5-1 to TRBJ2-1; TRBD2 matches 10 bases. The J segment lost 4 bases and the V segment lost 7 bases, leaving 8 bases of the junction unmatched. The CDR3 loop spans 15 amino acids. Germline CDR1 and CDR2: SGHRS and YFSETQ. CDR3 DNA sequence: TGCGCCAGCGGCCCACTAGCGGGAAAGTACAATGAGCAGTTCTTC. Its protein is CASGPLAGKYNEQFF.

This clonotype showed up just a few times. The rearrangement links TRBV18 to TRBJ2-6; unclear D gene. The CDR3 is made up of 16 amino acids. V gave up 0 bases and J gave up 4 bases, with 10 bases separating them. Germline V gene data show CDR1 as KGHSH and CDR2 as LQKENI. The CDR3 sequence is CASSPPTGVGANVLTF. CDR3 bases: TGTGCCAGCTCACCACCGACGGGTGTGGGGGCCAACGTCCTGACTTTC.

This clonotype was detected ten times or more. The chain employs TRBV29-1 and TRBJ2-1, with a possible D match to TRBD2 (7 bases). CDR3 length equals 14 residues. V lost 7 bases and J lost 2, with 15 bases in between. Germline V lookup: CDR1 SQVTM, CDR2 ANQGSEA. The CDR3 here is CSGTGGPTYNEQFF. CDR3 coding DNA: TGCAGCGGGACCGGGGGGCCTACCTACAATGAGCAGTTCTTC.